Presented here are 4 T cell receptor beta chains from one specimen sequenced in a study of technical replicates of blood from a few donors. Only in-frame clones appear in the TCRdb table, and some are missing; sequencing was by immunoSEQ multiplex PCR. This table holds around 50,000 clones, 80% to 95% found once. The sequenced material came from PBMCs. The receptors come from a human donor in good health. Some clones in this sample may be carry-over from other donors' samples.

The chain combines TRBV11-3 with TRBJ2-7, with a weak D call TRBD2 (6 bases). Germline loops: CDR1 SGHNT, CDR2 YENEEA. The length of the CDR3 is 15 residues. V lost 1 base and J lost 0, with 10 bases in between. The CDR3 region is CASSLGGGLSYEQYF. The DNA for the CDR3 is TGTGCCAGCAGCTTAGGCGGAGGGCTCTCCTACGAGCAGTACTTC.

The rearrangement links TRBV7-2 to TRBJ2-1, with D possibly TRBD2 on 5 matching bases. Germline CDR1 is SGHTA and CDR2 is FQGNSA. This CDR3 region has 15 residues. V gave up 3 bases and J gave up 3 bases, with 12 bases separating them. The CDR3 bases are TGTGCCAGCAGCTTGTCTAGCACTGTCTACAATGAGCAGTTCTTC. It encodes CASSLSSTVYNEQFF.

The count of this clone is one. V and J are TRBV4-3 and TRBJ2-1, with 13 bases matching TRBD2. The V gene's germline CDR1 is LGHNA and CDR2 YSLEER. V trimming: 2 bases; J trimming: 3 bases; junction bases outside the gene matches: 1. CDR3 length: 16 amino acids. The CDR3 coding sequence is TGCGCCAGCAGCCAAAGACTAGCGGGGGGCTACAATGAGCAGTTCTTC. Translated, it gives CASSQRLAGGYNEQFF.

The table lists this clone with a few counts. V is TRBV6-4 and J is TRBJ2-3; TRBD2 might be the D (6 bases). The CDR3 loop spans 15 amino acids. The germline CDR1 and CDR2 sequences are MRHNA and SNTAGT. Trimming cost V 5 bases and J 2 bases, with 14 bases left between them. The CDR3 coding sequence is TGTGCCAGCAGTATCTCGGGGGAACCCACAGATACGCAGTATTTT. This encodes CASSISGEPTDTQYF.